The rows below give T cell receptor beta chains drawn from one sample of a study of identical twins. Via MiXCR, TCRdb re-called the 5' RACE reads, giving one row per CDR3 protein. The table records some 630,000 distinct CDR3 sequences, under 8.5% of them present only once. These records were also assigned to another study, of yellow fever vaccine responses in identical twins.

Sequenced input: PBMCs. These receptors all come from a woman aged 18-29 years in good health. Both conserved end residues are part of each CDR3. Each record gives: D gene, J gene, clone size, V gene, CDR3 protein, CDR3 DNA. The D gene is left open where the match is weak. Size values are once, few and many counts, or a class for expanded clones, and some rows have none.

D: TRBD1
J: TRBJ2-5
size: .
V: TRBV6-1
CDR3: CASGKQGVMETQYF
DNA: TGTGCCAGCGGCAAACAGGGGGTGATGGAGACCCAGTACTTC

D: .
J: TRBJ1-1
size: many
V: TRBV11-2
CDR3: CASSLFETLNTEAFF
DNA: TGTGCCAGCAGCTTATTTGAGACACTGAACACTGAAGCTTTCTTT

D: .
J: TRBJ2-2
size: .
V: TRBV7-2
CDR3: CASSFPTRLGELFF
DNA: TGTGCCAGCAGCTTTCCCACCCGGCTGGGGGAGCTGTTTTTT

D: .
J: TRBJ1-3
size: .
V: TRBV7-9
CDR3: CASTMTDLLSGNTIYF
DNA: TGTGCCAGCACCATGACAGACCTCCTCTCTGGAAACACCATATATTTT

D: TRBD2
J: TRBJ2-3
size: few
V: TRBV20-1
CDR3: CSARLNSGGLTDTQYF
DNA: TGCAGTGCTAGACTAAATTCGGGAGGGCTCACAGATACGCAGTATTTT

D: TRBD1
J: TRBJ1-2
size: few
V: TRBV12-3/TRBV12-4
CDR3: CASSPTGGKGYTF
DNA: TGTGCCAGCAGTCCCACAGGGGGCAAAGGCTACACCTTC

D: .
J: TRBJ2-7
size: few
V: TRBV6-2/TRBV6-3
CDR3: CASSPNRPSSYEQYF
DNA: TGTGCCAGCAGTCCGAACAGGCCAAGCTCCTACGAGCAGTACTTC

D: .
J: TRBJ1-1
size: .
V: TRBV3-1
CDR3: CASSQPQGRRNTEAFF
DNA: TGTGCCAGCAGCCAGCCCCAGGGGCGGCGGAACACTGAAGCTTTCTTT

D: TRBD1
J: TRBJ2-7
size: .
V: TRBV27
CDR3: CASRNRGSSYEQYF
DNA: TGTGCCAGCAGAAACAGGGGGAGCTCCTACGAGCAGTACTTC

D: .
J: TRBJ1-1
size: few
V: TRBV11-2
CDR3: CASSFAGAPGGAFF
DNA: TGTGCCAGCAGCTTTGCAGGGGCGCCGGGAGGAGCTTTCTTT

D: TRBD1
J: TRBJ2-7
size: many
V: TRBV3-1
CDR3: CASSHRDSSYEQYF
DNA: TGTGCCAGCAGCCACCGGGACAGCTCCTACGAGCAGTACTTC

D: .
J: TRBJ2-5
size: many
V: TRBV5-4
CDR3: CASSLFRDSQETQYF
DNA: TGTGCCAGCAGCTTGTTCAGGGATTCCCAAGAGACCCAGTACTTC

D: TRBD1
J: TRBJ1-2
size: .
V: TRBV7-9
CDR3: CASSPGTGLVGYTF
DNA: TGTGCCAGCAGCCCTGGGACAGGACTAGTTGGCTACACCTTC

D: .
J: TRBJ2-2
size: .
V: TRBV29-1
CDR3: CSYSRSFNTGELFF
DNA: TGCAGCTACTCCAGGTCCTTTAACACCGGGGAGCTGTTTTTT

D: .
J: TRBJ2-3
size: .
V: TRBV29-1
CDR3: CSVRRQTSTDTQYF
DNA: TGCAGCGTTCGGAGGCAGACCAGCACAGATACGCAGTATTTT

D: .
J: TRBJ2-1
size: few
V: TRBV7-8
CDR3: CASSFVIHEQFF
DNA: TGTGCCAGCAGCTTCGTCATCCATGAGCAGTTCTTC

D: .
J: TRBJ1-4
size: few
V: TRBV6-1
CDR3: CASSDKGLANEKLFF
DNA: TGTGCCAGCAGTGACAAGGGGTTAGCTAATGAAAAACTGTTTTTT

D: .
J: TRBJ1-5
size: many
V: TRBV7-9
CDR3: CASSAPSSNQPQHF
DNA: TGTGCCAGCAGCGCCCCGTCTAGCAATCAGCCCCAGCATTTT

D: TRBD1
J: TRBJ2-1
size: .
V: TRBV18
CDR3: CASSPRQGTLNEQFF
DNA: TGTGCCAGCTCACCGAGACAGGGGACCCTCAATGAGCAGTTCTTC

D: .
J: TRBJ2-1
size: many
V: TRBV20-1
CDR3: CSAAGGRYEQFF
DNA: TGCAGTGCTGCAGGGGGGCGTTATGAGCAGTTCTTC

D: .
J: TRBJ1-1
size: .
V: TRBV20-1
CDR3: CSARDGPNLNTEAFF
DNA: TGCAGTGCTAGAGATGGGCCCAACTTAAACACTGAAGCTTTCTTT

D: .
J: TRBJ1-2
size: few
V: TRBV20-1
CDR3: CSARQGHYGYTF
DNA: TGCAGTGCTAGACAGGGTCACTATGGCTACACCTTC

D: TRBD2
J: TRBJ2-2
size: many
V: TRBV29-1
CDR3: CSAGRDLFPGELFF
DNA: TGCAGCGCGGGGAGGGACCTCTTCCCCGGGGAGCTGTTTTTT

D: TRBD2
J: TRBJ2-7
size: .
V: TRBV28
CDR3: CASSSGTSNYEQYF
DNA: TGTGCCAGCAGTTCCGGGACTAGCAACTACGAGCAGTACTTC

D: .
J: TRBJ1-1
size: few
V: TRBV5-1
CDR3: CASSLEWLAEAFF
DNA: TGCGCCAGCAGCTTGGAGTGGCTGGCTGAAGCTTTCTTT

D: TRBD1
J: TRBJ1-4
size: many
V: TRBV12-3/TRBV12-4
CDR3: CASSPPTGVEKLFF
DNA: TGTGCCAGCAGCCCCCCAACAGGGGTTGAAAAACTGTTTTTT

D: .
J: TRBJ1-1
size: many
V: TRBV29-1
CDR3: CSVTGGQLFTEAFF
DNA: TGCAGCGTCACCGGCGGGCAGCTTTTCACTGAAGCTTTCTTT

D: TRBD2
J: TRBJ2-7
size: .
V: TRBV13
CDR3: CASSLQPSGSYEQYF
DNA: TGTGCCAGCAGCTTACAGCCTAGCGGGAGCTACGAGCAGTACTTC

D: .
J: TRBJ1-1
size: many
V: TRBV12-3/TRBV12-4
CDR3: CASNSIWGVNTEAFF
DNA: TGTGCCAGCAACTCTATTTGGGGGGTGAACACTGAAGCTTTCTTT

D: .
J: TRBJ1-3
size: few
V: TRBV12-3/TRBV12-4
CDR3: CASSRLDSKGNTIYF
DNA: TGTGCCAGCAGTAGACTGGACAGTAAGGGAAACACCATATATTTT

D: TRBD2
J: TRBJ2-7
size: many
V: TRBV29-1
CDR3: CSVAGTSGSYEQYF
DNA: TGCAGCGTTGCCGGGACTAGCGGGAGCTACGAGCAGTACTTC

D: TRBD2
J: TRBJ2-1
size: few
V: TRBV12-3/TRBV12-4
CDR3: CASSRAGVWNEQFF
DNA: TGTGCCAGCAGTCGAGCGGGAGTATGGAATGAGCAGTTCTTC

D: TRBD1
J: TRBJ1-1
size: .
V: TRBV5-1
CDR3: CASSFSDREDTEAFF
DNA: TGCGCCAGCAGCTTTTCGGACAGGGAGGACACTGAAGCTTTCTTT

D: .
J: TRBJ2-2
size: .
V: TRBV29-1
CDR3: CSVGTVGHANTGELFF
DNA: TGCAGCGTTGGGACAGTCGGGCACGCGAACACCGGGGAGCTGTTTTTT

D: .
J: TRBJ1-2
size: few
V: TRBV12-3/TRBV12-4
CDR3: CASGVRRAFYGYTF
DNA: TGTGCCAGCGGCGTTCGCAGGGCCTTCTATGGCTACACCTTC

D: .
J: TRBJ1-2
size: many
V: TRBV10-3
CDR3: CAISTSYGYTF
DNA: TGTGCCATCAGCACTTCTTATGGCTACACCTTC

D: .
J: TRBJ2-4
size: many
V: TRBV4-1
CDR3: CASSQEQGLAKNIQYF
DNA: TGCGCCAGCAGCCAAGAGCAGGGGCTAGCCAAAAACATTCAGTACTTC

D: .
J: TRBJ1-1
size: few
V: TRBV18
CDR3: CASSPLGDGNTEAFF
DNA: TGTGCCAGCTCACCATTAGGAGACGGCAACACTGAAGCTTTCTTT

D: TRBD2
J: TRBJ2-7
size: many
V: TRBV11-2
CDR3: CASSGTSGPYEQYF
DNA: TGTGCCAGCAGCGGAACTAGCGGGCCCTACGAGCAGTACTTC

D: TRBD1
J: TRBJ1-5
size: .
V: TRBV2
CDR3: CASSAREPTGEPQHF
DNA: TGTGCCAGCAGCGCCCGGGAACCCACAGGGGAGCCCCAGCATTTT

D: TRBD2
J: TRBJ2-7
size: .
V: TRBV5-1
CDR3: CASSLDGSGRAKGYEQYF
DNA: TGCGCCAGCAGCTTGGATGGTAGCGGGAGGGCCAAGGGGTACGAGCAGTACTTC

D: .
J: TRBJ2-1
size: .
V: TRBV28
CDR3: CASRDLSVANEQFF
DNA: TGTGCCAGCAGGGATCTTAGCGTCGCAAATGAGCAGTTCTTC

D: .
J: TRBJ1-5
size: many
V: TRBV6-2/TRBV6-3
CDR3: CASSYSENQPQHF
DNA: TGTGCCAGCAGTTACTCTGAAAATCAGCCCCAGCATTTT

D: .
J: TRBJ1-2
size: few
V: TRBV4-1
CDR3: CASSQDDRNYGYTF
DNA: TGCGCCAGCAGCCAAGATGACAGGAACTATGGCTACACCTTC

D: TRBD2
J: TRBJ2-1
size: many
V: TRBV12-3/TRBV12-4
CDR3: CASSPWTSGSHNEQFF
DNA: TGTGCCAGCAGTCCTTGGACTAGCGGGAGCCACAATGAGCAGTTCTTC

D: TRBD1
J: TRBJ1-4
size: few
V: TRBV28
CDR3: CASSLYRGLGKLFF
DNA: TGTGCCAGCAGTCTGTACAGGGGATTGGGAAAACTGTTTTTT

D: .
J: TRBJ2-3
size: few
V: TRBV3-1
CDR3: CASSQESGSSTDTQYF
DNA: TGTGCCAGCAGCCAAGAATCTGGGTCTAGCACAGATACGCAGTATTTT

D: TRBD2
J: TRBJ2-1
size: .
V: TRBV6-1
CDR3: CASSEGTSGHNEQFF
DNA: TGTGCCAGCAGTGAAGGGACTAGCGGACACAATGAGCAGTTCTTC

D: .
J: TRBJ2-7
size: .
V: TRBV4-1
CDR3: CASSQERNYEQYF
DNA: TGCGCCAGCAGCCAAGAACGAAACTACGAGCAGTACTTC